This T cell receptor beta chain was recorded in a study of cytomegalovirus exposure and HLA in healthy donors (dated by TCRdb to about 2017). In the study overall: An earlier analysis of roughly 500 of the donors reported about 300 Gb of sequence data and about 120 million unique TCR beta sequences obtained from around 170 million T cells. Every repertoire in the discovery cohort had been generated on one and the same sequencing platform. The number of typed donors differed by locus: 629-630 for A, B, C, DRB1 and DQB1; approximately 540 for DQA1; over 600 for DPA1; and roughly 450 for DPB1. Among 350 to 400 genotyped donors of the cohort, an average of approximately 230,000 unique TCR beta nucleotide sequences were sequenced per donor, around a sixth of them non-productive. In a later genetic analysis, genome-wide SNP genotypes for about three fifths of the 666 donors were used, and that subset was treated as a discovery cohort. A few DR-DQ haplotypes were treated as single units for association and clustering because of strong linkage in the cohort. Using immunosequencing, the study profiled T cell repertoires from about 610 subjects and related those repertoires to cytomegalovirus serostatus. Roughly 300 gigabases of sequencing data and some 85 million unique TCR sequences were included in an early release covering around 650 HLA-typed donors. To predict cytomegalovirus infection status, the study combined high-throughput TCR immunosequencing, statistical association of individual TCRs with disease status, and machine learning. Of the roughly 400 genotyped donors, roughly 76% were placed in the genetic ancestry cluster associated with self-reported Caucasian donors. To study patterns of TCR occurrence, a later analysis re-analyzed previously published TCR beta repertoires from under 750 donors and added high-resolution HLA genotyping. The study aimed to test whether cataloging public T cell receptors could reveal signatures of past pathogen exposure. In addition to the first cohort of around 670 subjects, a separate validation cohort of 120 different subjects was used. Both class I and class II loci were covered by HLA typing, at four-digit resolution. In an earlier analysis of 587 of the donors, high-throughput TCR beta sequencing was used to judge whether each TCR beta V gene segment behaved as functional or pseudogenic. Donor age, sex, ethnicity and CMV serostatus were collected together with the repertoire data. Rather than using new phenotypic data, the later analysis identified candidate immune exposures from TCR beta sequences and from how often those sequences occurred across donors.

V lost 8 bases and J lost 8 bases; the stretch between them is 10 bases long. From the cysteine through the phenylalanine, the CDR3 covers 11 amino acids. Here the CDR3 DNA is all that survives: 33 bases in frame from base 1. CDR1 and CDR2 (MDHEN, SYDVKM) derive from the germline V gene. Of note for this clone: The antigen it recognizes is unknown. No base quality information exists; no much larger clone differs at one position.

Study-wide findings and limitations: While some public TCRs were present in many individuals, most TCR sequences turned up only very rarely across donors. A cluster of highly shared sequence variants was judged likely to be a technical artifact of the sequencing pipeline. A later genetic analysis reported fewer N-insertions in productive TCRs among donors in an Asian-associated ancestry cluster than the roughly 690-donor mean. The classifier was reported to diagnose cytomegalovirus status with high specificity and sensitivity in both the original cohort and the validation cohort. A further reported finding was that TCR beta sequences accurately predicted the HLA-A and HLA-B alleles for most subjects in the first cohort. In a later analysis, HLA-associated TCR beta chains showed more clonal expansion and lower generation probabilities than non-associated chains that were equally common. Because some donors lacked HLA typing at each locus, the association tests relied only on the typed subset. In a later analysis, most CMV-associated TCR beta chains were found to appear HLA-restricted, with HLA associations seemingly driven largely by CMV exposure. In a later genetic analysis, a missense DCLRE1C variant was associated with V-gene and J-gene trimming of TCR beta chains, and the association was replicated in an independent cohort. A total of around 150 TCR beta chains were listed by the study as associated with cytomegalovirus. The presence/absence analyses assumed that sequencing depth was roughly uniform across donors, and that assumption may not be true. Linkage disequilibrium might explain the correlated functional status among segregating V segments, but an unknown experimental factor could not be excluded. A later analysis found that TCR association rates varied across HLA loci, with DRB1 alleles showing the most associated TCRs and HLA-C alleles the fewest. Some IMGT-functional V segments, including TRBV6-2 and TRBV6-3, could not be told apart with the 87-base-pair reads, so those segments were excluded. Specific HLA alleles were associated with 18,000 or so TCR beta sequences at a false discovery rate of 0.05 in a later analysis. In an earlier analysis of around 600 of the donors, most TCR beta V segments appeared in productive rearrangements about 87% or about 30% of the time, broadly matching IMGT annotations. Immune exposure information for the cohort was limited to CMV serostatus. Strong co-occurrence of HLA alleles, especially DR and DQ, made assigning TCR associations to individual alleles difficult. Seventeen rarely observed V segments, including chromosome 9 orphons, were excluded from the earlier analysis of a few hundred of the donors because counts were too low. This cohort had only TCR beta chains sequenced, and the lack of alpha or paired-chain data limited which features could be detected. According to a later analysis, parvovirus B19, influenza, CMV and Epstein-Barr virus appeared linked to several top co-occurrence clusters. According to the authors, the approach could potentially be generalized to other disease states and immunological phenotypes. Three of the identified cytomegalovirus-associated TCR beta chains were confirmed in vitro to be specific for cytomegalovirus antigens.

The cohort was made up of roughly 670 healthy bone marrow donors. All cohort members were sampled while nominally healthy, although unrecorded immune exposures were likely present. The donor tested CMV seronegative, placing the donor among the 300 to 450 seronegative members of the cohort. Each donor provided a peripheral blood sample, and peripheral blood mononuclear cells were used for TCR beta sequencing. Genomic DNA was extracted from the blood cell samples with the Qiagen DNeasy Blood Extraction Kit. The receptor library was made with the immunoSEQ multiplex PCR assay. For the multiplex PCR, a mixture combining 60 forward primers for TCR Vbeta segments and 13 reverse primers for TCR Jbeta segments was used. A multiplex PCR assay on genomic DNA amplified the CDR3 region of rearranged TCR beta genes. On the Illumina HiSeq System, the amplified TCR beta libraries were sequenced as 87-base-pair reads. Per the authors' processing: In a later analysis, 70 million to 95 million unique TCR beta chains were counted across the approximately 670 repertoires, and approximately 11 million of these chains were shared by at least two donors. A nearest-neighbor algorithm error-corrected the raw reads and collapsed the reads into unique sequences, merging closely related sequences to remove PCR and sequencing errors. Alignment of CDR3 sequences to IMGT reference sequences was used to assign V, D and J gene segments. For a sequence to be retained, a match of at least six nucleotides was required to both a V gene segment and a J gene segment. Rearrangements were classified as productive when the CDR3 lacked stop codons and remained in frame with V and J, and all other rearrangements were classified as non-productive. Following IMGT convention, CDR3 was defined as the stretch from the second conserved V-encoded cysteine to the conserved J-encoded phenylalanine. The earlier analysis of some 550 of the donors excluded any sequence lacking an unambiguous match to a single V gene segment. In an earlier analysis of approximately 560 of the donors, a V segment was called functional when productive rearrangements were above 56.7%, and segregating when the standard deviation between donors exceeded 5%. A statistical classification framework was built for diagnosing cytomegalovirus status from the catalog of TCR beta chain sequences. In a later analysis, TCR nucleotide sequences were compared against IMGT/GENE-DB human TR gene sequences so that V and J genes could be assigned. A later analysis assigned CDR3 sequences and most-parsimonious VDJ recombination scenarios with the TCRdist pipeline. In a later analysis, each TCR beta chain was defined by its CDR3 amino acid sequence together with its V-gene family, and reads without a unique V-gene family were excluded. In a later analysis, around 600 highly shared, low-generation-probability nucleotide sequences were removed to address suspected cross-contamination and a sequencing artifact. A later analysis calculated a clonal expansion index for each public chain from normalized within-repertoire ranks of inferred template counts. In a later analysis, generation probabilities were computed using a VDJ recombination model fitted to out-of-frame rearrangements, and the results were checked against IGoR. In a later analysis, TCR-TCR, TCR-HLA and TCR-CMV co-occurrence was scored with hypergeometric tests, and a repertoire-size bias correction was applied to TCR pairs. False discovery rates were estimated in a later analysis by permuting HLA or CMV assignments 20 times. In a later analysis, co-occurring TCRs were grouped with DBSCAN, and TCRdist sequence similarity was added when clustering was performed within HLA-allele-positive subsets. Co-occurrence clustering excluded repertoires with fewer than 30,000 or more than 120,000 public chains, plus five with anomalous nucleotide sharing. TCRdb provides this immuneACCESS table in a form limited to in-frame rearrangements. Some clones are lacking; in checked studies, under half of them reflect an unresolved V gene, and why the rest are absent is not known. D and trimming were read from the DNA, whereas the V and J calls and clone size are those reported in that table. The sample profile shows about 140,000 clones; 76% of them were found once. The top ten clonotypes cover 3% to 3.5% of the sample.

The sequenced sample consisted of PBMCs. The sequence joins TRBV28 to TRBJ2-1; no D gene call is confident. The TCR sequence derives from a man aged 35 to 55 in good health and CMV-seronegative. At the DNA level, the sequence is TGTGCCAGCCTAACAGAGCATGAGCAGTTCTTC. Protein translation: CASLTEHEQFF.